This T cell receptor (beta chain) was profiled in a study of blood T cells in healthy people across ages. For the study at large: Template switching caught about one barcoded beta molecule for each two T cells.

With a J-beta primer mix and a sample-barcoded 5' primer, a second PCR ran about 7 to 12 cycles. TCRdb passed the 5' RACE reads through MiXCR, listing each CDR3 protein once. Altogether more than 1,400,000 distinct CDR3 sequences are present, approximately 42% being singletons, with the ten largest covering approximately 7.9%. The table lists this clonotype with a few counts. This sequence was found in a woman younger than 35 in good health. Sequences were obtained from blood.

CDR3: CASRSAGSSYNEQFF. CDR3 DNA: TGTGCCAGCAGATCAGCGGGGAGCTCCTACAATGAGCAGTTCTTC. V is TRBV12-3 or TRBV12-4 and J is TRBJ2-1; 7 bases match TRBD2. The CDR3 loop spans 15 amino acids. With 6 bases clipped from V and 0 bases from J, the junction kept 5 bases outside the gene matches.